Given below is one TCR beta chain in context. Its cognate antigen is unknown. The sample is drawn from a study of vaccination and CD4 T cells after COVID-19. The wider study: Nasal swab PCR had shown SARS-CoV-2 positivity in the convalescent patients (roughly ten mild cases, one severe case). Sampling after COVID took place at a median of around 110 days (range 35 to 161) following diagnosis.

Cultured CD4+ T-cell DNA underwent Oncomine TCR Beta short-read sequencing. MiXCR was run by TCRdb on the PCR reads, yielding one entry per CDR3 protein. The sample lists roughly 16,000 distinct CDR3 sequences, around 70% occurring once. As for treatment: roughly 10-day PBMC culture with coronavirus spike peptide pools or control peptides (ViraFEST assay). IL-2 at about 9.3 IU/ml and peptide pools at approximately 9.6 ug/ml were added to PBMCs cultured at two million per well. The CDR3 loop spans 17 amino acids. The germline CDR1 and CDR2 sequences are ENHRY and SYGVKD. Trimming shortened V by 3 bases and J by 0 bases, and 18 bases separated the two germline ends.

The sequencing sample was made of CD4+ T cells from blood, cultured in vitro. V usage is TRBV10-3 and J usage is TRBJ2-7; D is perhaps TRBD2 (5 bases). The receptor's source is a human donor who had recovered from COVID-19. The CDR3: CAISDSGSGIPSYEQYF. CDR3 in DNA: TGTGCCATCAGTGATTCGGGGTCGGGGATCCCCTCCTACGAGCAGTACTTC.